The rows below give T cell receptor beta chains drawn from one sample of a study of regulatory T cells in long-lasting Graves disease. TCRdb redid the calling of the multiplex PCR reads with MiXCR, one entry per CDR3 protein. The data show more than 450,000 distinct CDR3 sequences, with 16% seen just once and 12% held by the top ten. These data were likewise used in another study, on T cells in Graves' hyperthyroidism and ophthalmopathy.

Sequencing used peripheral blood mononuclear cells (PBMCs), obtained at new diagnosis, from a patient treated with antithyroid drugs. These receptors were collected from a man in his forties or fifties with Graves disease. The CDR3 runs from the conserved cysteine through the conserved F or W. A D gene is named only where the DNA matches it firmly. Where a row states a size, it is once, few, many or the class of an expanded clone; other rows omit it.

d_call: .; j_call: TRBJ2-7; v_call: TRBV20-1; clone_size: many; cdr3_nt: TGCAGTGCTAGAGAAGTCGGGAGCTCCTACGAGCAGTACTTC; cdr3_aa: CSAREVGSSYEQYF
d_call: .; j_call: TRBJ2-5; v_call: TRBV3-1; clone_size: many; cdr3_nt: TGTGCCAGCAGCCAAGATCGATGGCAAGAGACCCAGTACTTC; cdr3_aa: CASSQDRWQETQYF
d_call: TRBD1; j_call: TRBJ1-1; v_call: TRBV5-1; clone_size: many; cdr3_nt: TGCGCCAGCAGCCCTACGACAGGGGGCGCGGCTGAAGCTTTCTTT; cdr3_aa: CASSPTTGGAAEAFF
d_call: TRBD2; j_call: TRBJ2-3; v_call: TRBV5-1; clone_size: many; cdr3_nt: TGCGCCAGCAGCCCCAGGGGGACTAGCGGGACGGGGGATACGCAGTATTTT; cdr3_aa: CASSPRGTSGTGDTQYF
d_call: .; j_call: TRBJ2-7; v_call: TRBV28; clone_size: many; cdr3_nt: TGTGCCAGCAGTTCGTTTGGGGACTTCTCCTACGAGCAGTACTTC; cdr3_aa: CASSSFGDFSYEQYF
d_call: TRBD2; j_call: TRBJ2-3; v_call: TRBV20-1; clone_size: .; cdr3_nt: TGCAGTGCAAACCCGACTAGCGGGAGGGGAGATACGCAGTATTTT; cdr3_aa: CSANPTSGRGDTQYF
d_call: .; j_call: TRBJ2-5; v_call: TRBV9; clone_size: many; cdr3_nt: TGTGCCAGCAGCGTAGGTGGGGGACAAGAGACCCAGTACTTC; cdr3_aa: CASSVGGGQETQYF
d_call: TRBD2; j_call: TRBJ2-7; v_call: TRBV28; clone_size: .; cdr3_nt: TGTACCAGCACCCGCGGGACTAGCGGTTACGAGCAGTACTTC; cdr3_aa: CTSTRGTSGYEQYF
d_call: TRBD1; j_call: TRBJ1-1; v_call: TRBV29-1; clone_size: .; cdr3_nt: TGCAGCGTGGCCCTTAGGGACAGTCTTTTCGTAAGGCTGAACACTGAAGCTTTCTTT; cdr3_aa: CSVALRDSLFVRLNTEAFF
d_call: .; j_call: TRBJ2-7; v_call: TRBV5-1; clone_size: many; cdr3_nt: TGCGCCAGCAGAGGGGTCTCTCGCCTCGAGCAGTACTTC; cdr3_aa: CASRGVSRLEQYF
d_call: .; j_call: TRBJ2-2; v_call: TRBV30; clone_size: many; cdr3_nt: TGTGCCTGGAGCCCGGCCCTAAGCGGAGTGAAGACCGGGGAGCTGTTTTTT; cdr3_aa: CAWSPALSGVKTGELFF
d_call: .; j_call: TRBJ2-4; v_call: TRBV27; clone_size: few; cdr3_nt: TGTGCCAGCAGTTTATTTGGCAGCCCCCTAAAAAACATTCAGTACTTC; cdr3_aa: CASSLFGSPLKNIQYF
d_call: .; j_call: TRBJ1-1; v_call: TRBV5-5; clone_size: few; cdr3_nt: TGTGCCAGCAGCTTACTACAGAAAGTTGAAGCTTTCTTT; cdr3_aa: CASSLLQKVEAFF
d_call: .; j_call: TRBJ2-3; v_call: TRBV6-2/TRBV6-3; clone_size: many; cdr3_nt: TGTGCCAGCAGTTCTCCGAGTGGGAGGTCAGATACGCAGTATTTT; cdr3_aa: CASSSPSGRSDTQYF
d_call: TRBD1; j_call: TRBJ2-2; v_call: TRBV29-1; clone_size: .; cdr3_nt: TGCAGCCCCAACCCCGGGACAGGGAACACCGGGGAGCTGTTTTTT; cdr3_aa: CSPNPGTGNTGELFF
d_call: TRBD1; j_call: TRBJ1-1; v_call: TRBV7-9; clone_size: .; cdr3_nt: TGTGCCAGCAGCTCTTCGACAGGGCTGAACACTGAAGCTTTCTTT; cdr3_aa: CASSSSTGLNTEAFF
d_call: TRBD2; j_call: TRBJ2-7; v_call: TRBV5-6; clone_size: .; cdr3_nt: TGTGCCAGCAGCCCGGGACTAAGCGGTGATGCCTACGAGCAGTACTTC; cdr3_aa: CASSPGLSGDAYEQYF
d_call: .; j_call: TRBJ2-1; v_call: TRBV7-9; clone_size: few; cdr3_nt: TGTGCCAGCAGCTCAATCCCGGGACCCTCGACCCACAATGAGCAGTTCTTC; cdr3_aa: CASSSIPGPSTHNEQFF
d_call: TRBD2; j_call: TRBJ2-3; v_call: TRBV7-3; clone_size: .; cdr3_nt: TGTGCCAGCAGCTCGGGAGGAAAGACAGATACGCAGTATTTT; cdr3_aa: CASSSGGKTDTQYF
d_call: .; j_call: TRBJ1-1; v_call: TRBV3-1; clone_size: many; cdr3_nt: TGTGCCAGCAGCCCCAGGGTAATGAACACTGAAGCTTTCTTT; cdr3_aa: CASSPRVMNTEAFF
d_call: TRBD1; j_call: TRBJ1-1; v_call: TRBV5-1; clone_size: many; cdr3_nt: TGCGCCAGCAGGACAGGGGATTTTATTATGAACACTGAAGCTTTCTTT; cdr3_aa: CASRTGDFIMNTEAFF
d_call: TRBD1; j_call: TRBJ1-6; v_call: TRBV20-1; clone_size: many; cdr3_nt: TGCAGTGCTAGCCTGGGACAGGGAGGATTCAATAATTCACCCCTCCACTTT; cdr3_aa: CSASLGQGGFNNSPLHF
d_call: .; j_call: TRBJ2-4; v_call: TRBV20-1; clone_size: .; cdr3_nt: TGCAGTGCTCCCCATGGCCCTACTTTAGCCAAAAACATTCAGTACTTC; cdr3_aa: CSAPHGPTLAKNIQYF
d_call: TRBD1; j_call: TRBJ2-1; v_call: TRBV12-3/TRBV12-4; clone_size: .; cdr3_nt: TGTGCCAGCAACCCGGGACAGGCGGATTCTCAGCAGTTCTTC; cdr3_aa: CASNPGQADSQQFF
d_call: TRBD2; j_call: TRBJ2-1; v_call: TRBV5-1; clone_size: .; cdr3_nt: TGCGCCAGCAGCTTGGGAGGGACTAGAGTCTCCTACGAGCAGTTCTTC; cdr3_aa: CASSLGGTRVSYEQFF
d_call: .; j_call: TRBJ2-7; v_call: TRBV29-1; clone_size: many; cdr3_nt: TGCAGCGCCGAGGGGGAGGGCTCCTACGAGCAGTACTTC; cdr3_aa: CSAEGEGSYEQYF
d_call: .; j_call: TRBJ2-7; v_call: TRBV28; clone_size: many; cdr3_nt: TGTGTCAGCAGTTCCACGGGGAGGTACGAGCAGTACTTC; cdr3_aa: CVSSSTGRYEQYF
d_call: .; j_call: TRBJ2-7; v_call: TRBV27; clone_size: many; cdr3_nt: TGTGCCAGCACAGGAGGCAGGGGTGCACACGAGCAGTACTTC; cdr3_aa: CASTGGRGAHEQYF
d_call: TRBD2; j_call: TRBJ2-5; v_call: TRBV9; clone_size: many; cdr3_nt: TGTGCCAGCAGCCGAGAGGGGACTAGTAGTAAAGAGACCCAGTACTTC; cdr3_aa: CASSREGTSSKETQYF
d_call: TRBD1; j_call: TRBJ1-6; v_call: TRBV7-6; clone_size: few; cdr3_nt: TGTGCCAGCAGCTTAGGTGGACAGGGGAGGATTTCACCCCTCCACTTT; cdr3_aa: CASSLGGQGRISPLHF
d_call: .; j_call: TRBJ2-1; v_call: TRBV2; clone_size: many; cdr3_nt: TGTGCCAGCTCTGATGCGGAGAGCTCCTACAATGAGCAGTTCTTC; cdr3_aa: CASSDAESSYNEQFF
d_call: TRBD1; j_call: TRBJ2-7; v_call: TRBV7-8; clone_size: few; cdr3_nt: TGTGCCAGCAGACGACAGGGAGCACCCTACGAGCAGTACTTC; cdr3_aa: CASRRQGAPYEQYF
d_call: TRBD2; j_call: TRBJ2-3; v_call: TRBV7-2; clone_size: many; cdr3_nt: TGTGCCAGCAGCTTATTGTTTAGCGGGATTTCAGATACGCAGTATTTT; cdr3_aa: CASSLLFSGISDTQYF
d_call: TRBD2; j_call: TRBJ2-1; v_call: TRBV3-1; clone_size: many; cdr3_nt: TGTGCCAGCAGCCAGGGACTAGCGGGGGTTTACAATGAGCAGTTCTTC; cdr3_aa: CASSQGLAGVYNEQFF
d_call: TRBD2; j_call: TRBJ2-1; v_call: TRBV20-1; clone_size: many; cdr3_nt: TGCAGTGCTTTCGGACTAGCGGGCGATGAGCAGTTCTTC; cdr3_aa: CSAFGLAGDEQFF
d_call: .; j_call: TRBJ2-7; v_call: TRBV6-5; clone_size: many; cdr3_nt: TGTGCCAGCAGTTACCGCCGGGGCCTGGGGGCCTACGAGCAGTACTTC; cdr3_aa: CASSYRRGLGAYEQYF
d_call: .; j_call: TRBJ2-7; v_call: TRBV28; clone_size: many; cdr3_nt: TGTGCCAGCAGTGGCATTACGCGCTACGAGCAGTACTTC; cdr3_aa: CASSGITRYEQYF
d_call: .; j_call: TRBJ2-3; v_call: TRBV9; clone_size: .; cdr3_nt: TGTGCCAGCAGCGTAGGGAGTGACCACCACACAGATACGCAGTATTTT; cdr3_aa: CASSVGSDHHTDTQYF
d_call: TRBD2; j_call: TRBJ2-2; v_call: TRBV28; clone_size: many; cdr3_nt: TGTGCCAGCCGAGTGCGAGCGGGGGCCGGGGAGCTGTTTTTT; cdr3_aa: CASRVRAGAGELFF
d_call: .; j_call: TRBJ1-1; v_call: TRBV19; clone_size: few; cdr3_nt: TGTGCCAGTAGTATCGCCAGGAACACTGAAGCTTTCTTT; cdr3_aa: CASSIARNTEAFF
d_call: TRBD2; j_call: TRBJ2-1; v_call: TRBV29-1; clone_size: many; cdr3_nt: TGCAGCGTTGCGGGACTAGCCCACAATGAGCAGTTCTTC; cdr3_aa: CSVAGLAHNEQFF
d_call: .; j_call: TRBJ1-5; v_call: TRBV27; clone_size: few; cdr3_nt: TGTGCCAGCAGGCCCGGGACTCTTAGCAATCAGCCCCAGCATTTT; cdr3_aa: CASRPGTLSNQPQHF